The T cell receptor beta chain under discussion was sequenced for a study of shared clonotypes between healthy human individuals. Profiling relied on immunoSEQ multiplex PCR, and the TCRdb table lists in-frame clones only, not all of them. The repertoire consists of about 700,000 clones, with about 91% occurring once and the leading ten covering about 24%. Naive-designated CD8 cells lacked CD45RO, were positively enriched for CCR7, and omitted terminally differentiated effector memory CD45RA+ cells. CDR3 length: 16 residues. Germline values: CDR1 SGDLS, CDR2 YYNGEE. Trimming at V came to 4 bases and at J to 3 bases, leaving 8 bases not matched to a gene.

V is TRBV9 and J is TRBJ2-1, with TRBD2 matching 9 bases. Sequencing input: naive CD8+ T cells sorted from blood. This sequence originates from a man aged 25 to 40 in good health. The CDR3 nucleotides are TGTGCCAGCAGCTCAGTAGCGGGAGAGGGCTACAATGAGCAGTTCTTC. This sequence encodes CASSSVAGEGYNEQFF.